This T cell receptor beta chain appears in the sequencing data of a study of shared clonotypes between healthy human individuals. Measured with immunoSEQ multiplex PCR; TCRdb has only the in-frame clones, and not every one. The sample lists over a million clones, around three quarters seen once, with roughly 0.62% in the top ten. This clonotype was sampled from a young man in good health. Some clones in this sample may be carry-over from other donors' samples. The sample consisted of memory CD4+ T cells from PBMCs. Subset specified: CD45RA-negative fraction.

CDR3 loop: CATRKGLPVADTQYF. The CDR3 DNA is TGTGCCACCCGGAAAGGGCTACCGGTCGCAGATACGCAGTATTTT. J is TRBJ2-3 and V is TRBV15; D is undetermined. Germline loops: CDR1 LNHNV, CDR2 YYDKDF (reference sequence). V lost 8 bases to trimming and J lost 4 bases, with 19 bases between them. The CDR3 runs to 15 residues.